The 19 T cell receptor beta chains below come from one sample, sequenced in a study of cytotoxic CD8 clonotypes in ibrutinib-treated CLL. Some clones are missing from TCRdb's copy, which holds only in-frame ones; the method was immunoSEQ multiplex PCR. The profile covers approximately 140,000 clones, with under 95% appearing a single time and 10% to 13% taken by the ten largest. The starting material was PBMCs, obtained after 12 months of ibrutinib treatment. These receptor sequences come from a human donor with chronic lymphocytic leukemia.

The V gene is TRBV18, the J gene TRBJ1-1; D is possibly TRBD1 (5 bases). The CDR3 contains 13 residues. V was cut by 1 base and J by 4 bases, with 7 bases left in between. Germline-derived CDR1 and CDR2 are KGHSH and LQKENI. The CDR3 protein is CASSPRDPTEAFF. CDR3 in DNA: TGTGCCAGCTCACCACGGGACCCCACTGAAGCTTTCTTT.

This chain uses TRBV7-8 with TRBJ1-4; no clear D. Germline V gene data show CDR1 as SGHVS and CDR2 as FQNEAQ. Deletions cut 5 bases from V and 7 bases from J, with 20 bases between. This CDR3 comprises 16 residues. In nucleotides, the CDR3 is TGTGCCAGCAGCGGCGACCGGGGAACGGTCTCTGAAAAACTGTTTTTT. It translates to CASSGDRGTVSEKLFF.

The CDR3 sequence: CATSRTVGFQETQYF. CDR3 in DNA: TGTGCCACCAGCAGAACCGTAGGTTTCCAAGAGACCCAGTACTTC. The genes are TRBV15 and TRBJ2-5; no clear D gene. The CDR3 loop spans 15 amino acids. The germline V gene encodes CDR1 LNHNV and CDR2 YYDKDF (reference sequence). The ends were cut back, 2 bases at V and 1 base at J, with 11 bases in the middle.

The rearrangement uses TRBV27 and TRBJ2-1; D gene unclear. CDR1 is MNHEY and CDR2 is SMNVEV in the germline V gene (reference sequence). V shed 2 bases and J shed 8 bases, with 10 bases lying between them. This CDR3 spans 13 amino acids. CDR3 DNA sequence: TGTGCCAGCAGTTTAGTGAATGGGGATGAGCAGTTCTTC. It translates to CASSLVNGDEQFF.

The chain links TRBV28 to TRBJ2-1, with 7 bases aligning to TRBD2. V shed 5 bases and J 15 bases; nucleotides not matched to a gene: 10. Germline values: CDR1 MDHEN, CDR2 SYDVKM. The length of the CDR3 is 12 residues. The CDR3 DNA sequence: TGTGCCAGCAGTCCTGATGCGGGAGCTGTGTTCTTC. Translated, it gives CASSPDAGAVFF.

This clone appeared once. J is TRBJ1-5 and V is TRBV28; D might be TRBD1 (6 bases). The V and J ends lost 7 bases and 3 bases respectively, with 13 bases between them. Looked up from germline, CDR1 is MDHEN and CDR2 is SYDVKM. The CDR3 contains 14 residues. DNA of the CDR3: TGTGCCAGCACCCCCGGACAGTTCAATCAGCCCCAGCATTTT. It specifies CASTPGQFNQPQHF.

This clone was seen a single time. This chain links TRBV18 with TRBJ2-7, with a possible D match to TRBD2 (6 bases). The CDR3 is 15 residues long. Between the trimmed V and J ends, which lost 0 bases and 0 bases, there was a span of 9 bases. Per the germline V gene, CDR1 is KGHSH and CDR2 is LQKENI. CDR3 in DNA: TGTGCCAGCTCACCACCTAGCGGAAGCTCCTACGAGCAGTACTTC. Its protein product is CASSPPSGSSYEQYF.

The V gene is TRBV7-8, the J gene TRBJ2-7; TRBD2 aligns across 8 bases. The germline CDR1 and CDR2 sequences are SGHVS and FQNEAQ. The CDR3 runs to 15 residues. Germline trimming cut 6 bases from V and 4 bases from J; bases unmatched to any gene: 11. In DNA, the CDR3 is TGTGCCAGCAGTTACCAAGCGGGAGTAGAGTACGAGCAGTACTTC. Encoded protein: CASSYQAGVEYEQYF.

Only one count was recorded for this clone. In DNA, the CDR3 is TGTGCCAGCATGGCCCTGAGCTCCTACAATGAGCAGTTCTTC. As protein: CASMALSSYNEQFF. The chain uses TRBV2 and TRBJ2-1; D unclear. CDR3 size: 14 residues. Trimming pared 7 bases from V and 0 bases from J, leaving 10 bases between. CDR1 is SNHLY and CDR2 is FYNNEI in the germline V gene.

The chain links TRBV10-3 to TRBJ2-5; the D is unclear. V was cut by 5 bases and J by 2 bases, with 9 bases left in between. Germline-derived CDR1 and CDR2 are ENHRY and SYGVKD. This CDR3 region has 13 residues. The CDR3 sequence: CAISNTNQETQYF. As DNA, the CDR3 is TGTGCCATCAGTAATACTAATCAAGAGACCCAGTACTTC.

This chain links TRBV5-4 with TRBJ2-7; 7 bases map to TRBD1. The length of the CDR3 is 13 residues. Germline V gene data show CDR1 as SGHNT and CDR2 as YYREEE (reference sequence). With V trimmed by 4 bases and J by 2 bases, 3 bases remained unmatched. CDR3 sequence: CASSEGTAYEQYF. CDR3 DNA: TGTGCCAGCAGCGAAGGGACAGCCTACGAGCAGTACTTC.

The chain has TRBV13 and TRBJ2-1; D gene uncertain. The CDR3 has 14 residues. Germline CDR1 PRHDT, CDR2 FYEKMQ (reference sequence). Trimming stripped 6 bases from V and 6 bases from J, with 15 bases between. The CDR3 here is CASSLPGGGNEQFF. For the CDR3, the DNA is TGTGCCAGCAGTCTCCCGGGCGGCGGCAATGAGCAGTTCTTC. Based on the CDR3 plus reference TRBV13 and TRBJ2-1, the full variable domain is AAGVIQSPRHLIKEKRETATLKCYPIPRHDTVYWYQQGPGQDPQFLISFYEKMQSDKGSIPDRFSAQQFSDYHSELNMSSLELGDSALYFCASSLPGGGNEQFFGPGTRLTVL.

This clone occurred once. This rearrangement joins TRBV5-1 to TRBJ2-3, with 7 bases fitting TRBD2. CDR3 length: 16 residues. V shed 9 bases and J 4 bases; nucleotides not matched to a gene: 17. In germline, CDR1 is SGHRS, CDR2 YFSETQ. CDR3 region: CATGAGLDRSADTQYF. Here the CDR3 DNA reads TGCGCCACCGGGGCTGGACTAGATCGTAGCGCAGATACGCAGTATTTT.

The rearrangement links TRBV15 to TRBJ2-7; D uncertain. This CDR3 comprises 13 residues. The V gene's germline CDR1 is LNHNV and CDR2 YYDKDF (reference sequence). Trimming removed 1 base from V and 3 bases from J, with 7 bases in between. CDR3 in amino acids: CATSRVPDYEQYF. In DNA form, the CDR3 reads TGTGCCACCAGCAGAGTCCCCGACTACGAGCAGTACTTC.

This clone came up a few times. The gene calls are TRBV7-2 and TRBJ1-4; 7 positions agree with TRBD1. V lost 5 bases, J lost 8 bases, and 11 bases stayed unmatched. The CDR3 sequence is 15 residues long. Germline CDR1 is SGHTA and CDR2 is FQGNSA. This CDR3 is CASSTSGGGLEKLFF. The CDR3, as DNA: TGTGCCAGCAGCACCTCGGGAGGGGGCTTAGAAAAACTGTTTTTT. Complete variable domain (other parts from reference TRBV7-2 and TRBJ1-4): GAGVSQSPSNKVTEKGKDVELRCDPISGHTALYWYRQSLGQGLEFLIYFQGNSAPDKSGLPSDRFSAERTGGSVSTLTIQRTQQEDSAVYLCASSTSGGGLEKLFFGSGTQLSVL.

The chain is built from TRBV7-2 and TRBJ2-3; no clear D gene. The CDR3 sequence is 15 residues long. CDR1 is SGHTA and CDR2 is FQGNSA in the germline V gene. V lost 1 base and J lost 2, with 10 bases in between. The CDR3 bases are TGTGCCAGCAGCTTAGAATCGAGCCCCACAGATACGCAGTATTTT. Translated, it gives CASSLESSPTDTQYF.

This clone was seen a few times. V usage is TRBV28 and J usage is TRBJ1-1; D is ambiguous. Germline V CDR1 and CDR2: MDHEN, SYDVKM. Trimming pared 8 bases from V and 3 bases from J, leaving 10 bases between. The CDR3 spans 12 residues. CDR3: CASSRWDTEAFF. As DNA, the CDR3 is TGTGCCAGCTCCCGGTGGGACACTGAAGCTTTCTTT.

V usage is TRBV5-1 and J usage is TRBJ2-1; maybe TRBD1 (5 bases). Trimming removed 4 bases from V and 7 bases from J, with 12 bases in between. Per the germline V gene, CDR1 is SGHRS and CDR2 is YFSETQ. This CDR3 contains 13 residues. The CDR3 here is CASSLRVGNEQFF. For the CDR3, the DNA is TGCGCCAGCAGCCTCAGGGTGGGGAATGAGCAGTTCTTC.

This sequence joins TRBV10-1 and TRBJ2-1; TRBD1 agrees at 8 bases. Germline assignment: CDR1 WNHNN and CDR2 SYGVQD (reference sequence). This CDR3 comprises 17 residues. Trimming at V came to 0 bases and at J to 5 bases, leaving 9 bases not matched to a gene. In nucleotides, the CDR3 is TGCGCCAGCAGTGAGTCCCGAGCGTGGACAGGGAACAATGAGCAGTTCTTC. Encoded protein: CASSESRAWTGNNEQFF.